The T cell receptor (beta chain) described here comes from a study of T cell repertoires in cytomegalovirus infection. As for the study in general: CMV infection together with matching HLA type was indicated by public TCR beta signatures. Study-wide results and caveats: HLA-C-restricted, CMV-specific TCR beta clonotypes were dominant ex vivo. Cumulative public TCR beta family frequency identified carriers of CMV plus the relevant HLA.

On this clonotype: Its antigen is still unknown.

The CDR3 contains 16 residues. V dropped 8 bases and J dropped 0; count of bases not matched to a gene: 8. From the reads, TCRdb called clonotypes with MiXCR, one entry per CDR3 protein. The sample shows 250,000 or so distinct CDR3 sequences, over 15% of them seen only once. The V call is TRBV12-3 or TRBV12-4, the J call TRBJ2-1, with TRBD2 matching 9 bases. The sample consisted of CD8+ T cells from PBMCs. The source is a human donor in good health (CMV status not recorded). Some clones in this sample may be carry-over from other donors' samples. The CDR3 reads CASCPLAGASYNEQFF. The CDR3 DNA reads TGTGCCAGCTGTCCATTAGCGGGGGCCTCCTACAATGAGCAGTTCTTC.